This T cell receptor (beta chain) was recorded in a study of cytomegalovirus exposure and HLA in healthy donors. Study observations and caveats: The listing of 160 or so TCR beta chains classed them as cytomegalovirus-associated. One variant, a missense change in DCLRE1C, was linked in a later analysis to TCR beta V- and J-gene trimming.

PCR used 60 Vbeta primers and 13 Jbeta primers. Clones were read by immunoSEQ multiplex PCR, and TCRdb kept only the in-frame ones, dropping some. The data hold 150,000 to 200,000 clones, with around 85% observed a single time. Trimming removed 1 base from V and 3 bases from J, with 12 bases in between. The CDR3 spans 16 residues. The germline gives CDR1 WNHNN, CDR2 SYGVQD (reference sequence). Regarding this clone: Its antigen is not known.

The rearrangement links TRBV10-1 to TRBJ2-2; D is perhaps TRBD2 (6 bases). The source of this sequence is a woman between 45 and 60 years old in good health and CMV-seronegative. The sample was PBMCs. CDR3 sequence reads: CASSEFGRGDTGELFF. The CDR3 DNA reads as TGCGCCAGCAGTGAGTTCGGGAGAGGAGACACCGGGGAGCTGTTTTTT.